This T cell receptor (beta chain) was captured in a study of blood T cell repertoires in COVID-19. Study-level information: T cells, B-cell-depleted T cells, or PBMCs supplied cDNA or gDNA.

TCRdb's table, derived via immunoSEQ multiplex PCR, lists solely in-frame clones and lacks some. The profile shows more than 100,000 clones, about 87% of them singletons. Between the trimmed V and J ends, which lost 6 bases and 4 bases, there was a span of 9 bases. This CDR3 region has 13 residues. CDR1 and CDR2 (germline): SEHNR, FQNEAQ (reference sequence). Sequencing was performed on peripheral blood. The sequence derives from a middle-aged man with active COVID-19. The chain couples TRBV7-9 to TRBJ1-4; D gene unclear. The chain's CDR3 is CASRQQNNEKLFF. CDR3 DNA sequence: TGTGCCAGCAGACAACAGAATAATGAAAAACTGTTTTTT.